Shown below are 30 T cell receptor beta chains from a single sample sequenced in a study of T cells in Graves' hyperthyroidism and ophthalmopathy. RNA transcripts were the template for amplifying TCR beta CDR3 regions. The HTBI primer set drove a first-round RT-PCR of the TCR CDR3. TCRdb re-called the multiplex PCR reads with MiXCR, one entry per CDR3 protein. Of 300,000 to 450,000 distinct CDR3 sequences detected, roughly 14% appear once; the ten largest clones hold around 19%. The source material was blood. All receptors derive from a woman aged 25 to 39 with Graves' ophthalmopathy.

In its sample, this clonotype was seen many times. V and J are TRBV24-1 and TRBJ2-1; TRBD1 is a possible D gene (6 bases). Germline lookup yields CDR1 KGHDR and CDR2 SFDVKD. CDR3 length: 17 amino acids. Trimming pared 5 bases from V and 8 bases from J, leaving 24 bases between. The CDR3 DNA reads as TGTGCCACCAGTGGGCCCAGGGTGGGACCCCAGGGGCATGAGCAGTTCTTC. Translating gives CATSGPRVGPQGHEQFF.

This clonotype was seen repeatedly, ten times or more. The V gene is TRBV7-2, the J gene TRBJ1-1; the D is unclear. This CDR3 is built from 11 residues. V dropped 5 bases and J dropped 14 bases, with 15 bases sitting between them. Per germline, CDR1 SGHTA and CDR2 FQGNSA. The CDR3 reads CASSPYEEGFF. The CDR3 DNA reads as TGTGCCAGCAGCCCATATGAGGAAGGCTTCTTT.

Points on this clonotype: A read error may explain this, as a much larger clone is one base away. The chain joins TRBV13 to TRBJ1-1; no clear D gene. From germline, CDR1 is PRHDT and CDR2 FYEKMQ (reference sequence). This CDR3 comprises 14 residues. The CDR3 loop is CTSSLSRTNTEAFF. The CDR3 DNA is TGTACCAGCAGCTTATCGAGAACAAACACTGAAGCTTTCTTT.

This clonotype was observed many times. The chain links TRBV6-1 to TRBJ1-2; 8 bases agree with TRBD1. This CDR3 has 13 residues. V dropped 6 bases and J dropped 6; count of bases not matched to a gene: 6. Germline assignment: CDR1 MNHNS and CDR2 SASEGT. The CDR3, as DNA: TGTGCCAGCAGCCCAGGGGGCGGAAATGGCTACACCTTC. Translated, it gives CASSPGGGNGYTF.

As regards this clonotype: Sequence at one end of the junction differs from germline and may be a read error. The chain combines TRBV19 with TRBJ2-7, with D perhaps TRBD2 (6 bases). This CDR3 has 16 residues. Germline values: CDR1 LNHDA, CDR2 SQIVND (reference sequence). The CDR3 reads CASSIGTEGRTYEQHF. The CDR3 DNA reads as TGTGCCAGTAGTATCGGGACGGAGGGCAGAACCTACGAGCAGCACTTC.

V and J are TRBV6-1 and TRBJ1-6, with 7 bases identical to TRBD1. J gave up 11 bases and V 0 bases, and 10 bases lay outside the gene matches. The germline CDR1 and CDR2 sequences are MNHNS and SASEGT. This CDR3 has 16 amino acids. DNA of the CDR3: TGTGCCAGCAGTGAAGCGCTCGCAACAGGGGCTACACCCCTCCACTTT. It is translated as CASSEALATGATPLHF.

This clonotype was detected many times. The CDR3 coding sequence is TGCGCCAGCAGCCACGGGGCAGTCGGCTACACCTTC. Translated, it gives CASSHGAVGYTF. The J gene is TRBJ1-2, the V gene TRBV4-1; D possibly corresponds to TRBD1 (5 bases). Germline assignment: CDR1 MGHRA and CDR2 YSYEKL. Trimming removed 3 bases from V and 8 bases from J, with 10 bases in between. CDR3 size: 12 residues.

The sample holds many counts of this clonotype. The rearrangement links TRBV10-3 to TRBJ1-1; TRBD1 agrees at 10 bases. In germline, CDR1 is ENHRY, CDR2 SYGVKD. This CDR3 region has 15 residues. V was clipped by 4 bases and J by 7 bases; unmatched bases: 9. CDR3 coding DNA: TGTGCCATCAGTGCCCCGGGACAGGGGCTAGTTGAAGCTTTCTTT. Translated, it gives CAISAPGQGLVEAFF.

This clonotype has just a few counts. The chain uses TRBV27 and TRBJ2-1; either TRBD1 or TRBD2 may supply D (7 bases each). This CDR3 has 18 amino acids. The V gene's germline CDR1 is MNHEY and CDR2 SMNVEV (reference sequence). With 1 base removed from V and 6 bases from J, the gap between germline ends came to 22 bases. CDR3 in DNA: TGTGCCAGCAGTTTATTCGGGTGGGAGGGGGCTTTAGGCAATGAGCAGTTCTTC. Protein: CASSLFGWEGALGNEQFF.

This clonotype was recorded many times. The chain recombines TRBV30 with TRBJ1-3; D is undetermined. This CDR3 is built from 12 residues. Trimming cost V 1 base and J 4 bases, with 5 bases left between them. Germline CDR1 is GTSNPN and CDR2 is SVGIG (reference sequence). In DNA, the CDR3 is TGTGCCTGGAGTGGGGCCGGAAACACCATATATTTT. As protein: CAWSGAGNTIYF. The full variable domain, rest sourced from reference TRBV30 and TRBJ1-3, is SQTIHQWPATLVQPVGSPLSLECTVEGTSNPNLYWYRQAAGRGLQLLFYSVGIGQISSEVPQNLSASRPQDRQFILSSKKLLLSDSGFYLCAWSGAGNTIYFGEGSWLTVV.

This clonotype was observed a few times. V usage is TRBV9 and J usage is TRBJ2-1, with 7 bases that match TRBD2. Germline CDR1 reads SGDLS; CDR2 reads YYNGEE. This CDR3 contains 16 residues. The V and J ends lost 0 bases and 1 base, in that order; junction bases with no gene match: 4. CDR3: CASSVDSGGSYNEQFF. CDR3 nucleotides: TGTGCCAGCAGCGTAGATTCGGGGGGATCCTACAATGAGCAGTTCTTC.

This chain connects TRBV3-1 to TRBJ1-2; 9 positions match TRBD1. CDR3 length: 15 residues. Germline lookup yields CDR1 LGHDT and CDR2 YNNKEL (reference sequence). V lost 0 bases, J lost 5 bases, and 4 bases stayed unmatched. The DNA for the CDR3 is TGTGCCAGCAGCCAAGATGGGACAGGGTTTTATGGCTACACCTTC. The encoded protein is CASSQDGTGFYGYTF.

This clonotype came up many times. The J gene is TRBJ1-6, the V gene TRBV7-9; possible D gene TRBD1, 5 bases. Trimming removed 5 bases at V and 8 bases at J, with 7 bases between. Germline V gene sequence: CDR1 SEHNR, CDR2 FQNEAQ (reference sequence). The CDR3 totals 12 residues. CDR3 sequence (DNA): TGTGCCAGCAGCCGGGACGATTCACCCCTCCACTTT. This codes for CASSRDDSPLHF. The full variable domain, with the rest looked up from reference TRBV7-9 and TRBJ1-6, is DTGVSQNPRHKITKRGQNVTFRCDPISEHNRLYWYRQTLGQGPEFLTYFQNEAQLEKSRLLSDRFSAERPKGSFSTLEIQRTEQGDSAMYLCASSRDDSPLHFGNGTRLTVT.

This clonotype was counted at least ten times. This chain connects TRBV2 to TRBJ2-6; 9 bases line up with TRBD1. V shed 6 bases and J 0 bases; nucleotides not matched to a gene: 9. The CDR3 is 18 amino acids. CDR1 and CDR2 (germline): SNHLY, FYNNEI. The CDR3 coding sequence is TGTGCCAGCAGGAAGCCGGGACAGGGCCCCTCTGGGGCCAACGTCCTGACTTTC. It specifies CASRKPGQGPSGANVLTF.

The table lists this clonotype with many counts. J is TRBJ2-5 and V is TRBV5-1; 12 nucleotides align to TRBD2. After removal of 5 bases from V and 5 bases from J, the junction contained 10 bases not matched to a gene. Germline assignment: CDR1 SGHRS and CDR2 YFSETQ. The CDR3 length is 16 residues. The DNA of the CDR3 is TGCGCCAGCAGAAGAGGACTAGCGGGGAATGTGGAGACCCAGTACTTC. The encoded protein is CASRRGLAGNVETQYF.

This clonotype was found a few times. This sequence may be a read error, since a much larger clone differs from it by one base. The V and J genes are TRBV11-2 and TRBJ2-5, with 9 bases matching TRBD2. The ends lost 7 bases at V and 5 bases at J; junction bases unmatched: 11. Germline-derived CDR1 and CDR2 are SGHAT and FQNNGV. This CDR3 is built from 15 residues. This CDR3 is CASNRAGGRGETQYF. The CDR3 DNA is TGTGCCAGCAATCGGGCGGGGGGGCGGGGGGAGACCCAGTACTTC. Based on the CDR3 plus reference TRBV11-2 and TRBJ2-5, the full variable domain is EAGVAQSPRYKIIEKRQSVAFWCNPISGHATLYWYQQILGQGPKLLIQFQNNGVVDDSQLPKDRFSAERLKGVDSTLKIQPAKLEDSAVYLCASNRAGGRGETQYFGPGTRLLVL.

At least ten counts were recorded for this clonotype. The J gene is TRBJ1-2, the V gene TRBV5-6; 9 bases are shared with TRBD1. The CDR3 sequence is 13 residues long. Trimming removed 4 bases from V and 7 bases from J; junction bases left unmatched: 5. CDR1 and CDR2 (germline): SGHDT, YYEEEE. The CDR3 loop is CASSKGQGGGYTF. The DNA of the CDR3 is TGTGCCAGCAGCAAGGGACAGGGCGGTGGCTACACCTTC.

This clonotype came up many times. The CDR3 here is CASSEAVGIGYTF. DNA for the CDR3: TGTGCCAGCAGTGAAGCGGTAGGGATCGGCTACACCTTC. The chain recombines TRBV6-1 with TRBJ1-2; no reliable D call. Germline V gene lookup returns CDR1 MNHNS and CDR2 SASEGT. Trimming took off 0 bases at V and 8 bases at J, with 10 bases between the two ends. CDR3 size: 13 residues.

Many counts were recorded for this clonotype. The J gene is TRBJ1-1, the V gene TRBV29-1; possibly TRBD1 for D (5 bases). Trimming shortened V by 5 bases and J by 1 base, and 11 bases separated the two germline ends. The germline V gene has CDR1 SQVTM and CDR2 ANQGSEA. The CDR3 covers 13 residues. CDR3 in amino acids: CSVRTSENTEAFF. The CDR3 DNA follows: TGCAGCGTTCGGACATCTGAGAACACTGAAGCTTTCTTT.

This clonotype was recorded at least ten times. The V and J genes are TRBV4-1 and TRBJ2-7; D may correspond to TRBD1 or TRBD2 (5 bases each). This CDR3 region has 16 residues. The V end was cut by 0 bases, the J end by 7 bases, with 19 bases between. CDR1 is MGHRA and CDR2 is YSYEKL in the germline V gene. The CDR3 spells CASSQDAPGPTGEQYF. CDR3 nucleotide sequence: TGCGCCAGCAGCCAAGACGCTCCAGGGCCGACGGGGGAGCAGTACTTC.

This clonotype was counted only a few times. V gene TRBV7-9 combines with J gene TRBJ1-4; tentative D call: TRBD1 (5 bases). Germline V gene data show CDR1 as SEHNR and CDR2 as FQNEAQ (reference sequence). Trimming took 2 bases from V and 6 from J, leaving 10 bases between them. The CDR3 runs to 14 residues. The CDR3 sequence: CASSLLAGYEKLFF. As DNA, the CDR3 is TGTGCCAGCAGCTTACTGGCAGGGTATGAAAAACTGTTTTTT. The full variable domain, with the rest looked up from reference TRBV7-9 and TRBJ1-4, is DTGVSQNPRHKITKRGQNVTFRCDPISEHNRLYWYRQTLGQGPEFLTYFQNEAQLEKSRLLSDRFSAERPKGSFSTLEIQRTEQGDSAMYLCASSLLAGYEKLFFGSGTQLSVL.

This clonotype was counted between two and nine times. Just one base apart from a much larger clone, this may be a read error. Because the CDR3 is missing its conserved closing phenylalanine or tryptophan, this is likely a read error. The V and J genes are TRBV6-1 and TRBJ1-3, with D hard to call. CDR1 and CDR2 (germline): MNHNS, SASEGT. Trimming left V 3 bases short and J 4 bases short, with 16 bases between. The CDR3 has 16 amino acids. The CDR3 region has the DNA TGTGCCAGCAGTGATACCGGACTGTCGAGGGGAAACACCATATATCTT. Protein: CASSDTGLSRGNTIYL.

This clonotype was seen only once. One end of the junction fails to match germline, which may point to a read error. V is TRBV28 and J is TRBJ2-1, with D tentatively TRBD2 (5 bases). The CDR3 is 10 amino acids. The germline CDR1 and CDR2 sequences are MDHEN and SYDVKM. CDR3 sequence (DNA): TGTACCAGCGGTAGCAATGAGCAGTTCTTC. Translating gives CTSGSNEQFF.

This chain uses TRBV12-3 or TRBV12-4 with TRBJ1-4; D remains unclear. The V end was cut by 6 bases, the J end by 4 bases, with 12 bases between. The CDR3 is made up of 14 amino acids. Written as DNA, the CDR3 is TGTGCCAGCAGAGGACCGGTTTTTAATGAAAAACTGTTTTTT. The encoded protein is CASRGPVFNEKLFF.

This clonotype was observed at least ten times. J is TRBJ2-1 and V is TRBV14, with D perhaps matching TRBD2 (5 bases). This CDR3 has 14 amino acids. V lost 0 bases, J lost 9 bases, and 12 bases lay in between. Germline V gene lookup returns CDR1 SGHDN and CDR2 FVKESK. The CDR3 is CASSQEGPGSEQFF. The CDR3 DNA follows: TGTGCCAGCAGCCAAGAAGGGCCTGGGAGTGAGCAGTTCTTC. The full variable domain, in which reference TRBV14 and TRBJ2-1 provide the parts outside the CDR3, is EAGVTQFPSHSVIEKGQTVTLRCDPISGHDNLYWYRRVMGKEIKFLLHFVKESKQDESGMPNNRFLAERTGGTYSTLKVQPAELEDSGVYFCASSQEGPGSEQFFGPGTRLTVL.

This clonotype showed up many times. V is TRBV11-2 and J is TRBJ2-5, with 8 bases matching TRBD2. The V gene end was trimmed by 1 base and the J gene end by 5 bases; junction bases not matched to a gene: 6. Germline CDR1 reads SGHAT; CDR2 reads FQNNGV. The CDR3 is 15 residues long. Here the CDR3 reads CASSLAGGREETQYF. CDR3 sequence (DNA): TGTGCCAGCAGCTTAGCGGGGGGGCGAGAGGAGACCCAGTACTTC.

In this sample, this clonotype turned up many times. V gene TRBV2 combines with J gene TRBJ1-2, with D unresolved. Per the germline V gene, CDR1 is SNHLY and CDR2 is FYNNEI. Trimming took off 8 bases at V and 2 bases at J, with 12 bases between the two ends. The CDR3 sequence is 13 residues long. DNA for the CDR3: TGTGCCAGCCCCAGCACGGTGAACTATGGCTACACCTTC. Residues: CASPSTVNYGYTF.

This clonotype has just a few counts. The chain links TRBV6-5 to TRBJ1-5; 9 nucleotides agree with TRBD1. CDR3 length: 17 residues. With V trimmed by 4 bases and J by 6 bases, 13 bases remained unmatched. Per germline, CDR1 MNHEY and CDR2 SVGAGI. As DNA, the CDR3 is TGTGCCAGCAGTTCCTCCGCGGGACAGGGTATCAGTCAGCCCCAGCATTTT. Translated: CASSSSAGQGISQPQHF.

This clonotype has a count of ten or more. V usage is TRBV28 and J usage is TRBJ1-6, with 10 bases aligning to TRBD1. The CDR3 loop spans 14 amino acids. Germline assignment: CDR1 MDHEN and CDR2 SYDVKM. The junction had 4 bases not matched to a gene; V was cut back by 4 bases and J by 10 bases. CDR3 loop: CASSSGQGYSPLHF. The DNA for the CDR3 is TGTGCCAGCAGTTCGGGACAGGGGTACTCACCCCTCCACTTT.

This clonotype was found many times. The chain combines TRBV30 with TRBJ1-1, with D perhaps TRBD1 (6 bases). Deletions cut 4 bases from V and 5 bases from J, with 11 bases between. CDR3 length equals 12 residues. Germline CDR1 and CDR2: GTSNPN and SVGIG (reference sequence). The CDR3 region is CAWKQGSTEAFF. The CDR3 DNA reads TGTGCCTGGAAGCAGGGGTCAACTGAAGCTTTCTTT. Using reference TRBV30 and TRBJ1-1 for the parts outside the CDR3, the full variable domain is SQTIHQWPATLVQPVGSPLSLECTVEGTSNPNLYWYRQAAGRGLQLLFYSVGIGQISSEVPQNLSASRPQDRQFILSSKKLLLSDSGFYLCAWKQGSTEAFFGQGTRLTVV.